The 26 T cell receptor beta chains in this list originate from one sample, sequenced in a study of preoperative IRX-2 immunotherapy in early breast cancer. Measured with immunoSEQ multiplex PCR; TCRdb has only the in-frame clones, and not every one. Here the sample spans under 20,000 clones, 70% to 90% being singletons. Specified treatment: preoperative locoregional IRX-2 cytokine immunotherapy. The material was lymph node tissue, obtained after IRX-2 immunotherapy. The receptors come from a human donor with breast cancer.

The chain employs TRBV18 and TRBJ2-3, with D maybe TRBD2 (6 bases). CDR1 KGHSH and CDR2 LQKENI come from the germline V gene. V was shortened by 3 bases and J by 2 bases, with 12 bases between the two germline ends. The CDR3 covers 15 residues. The CDR3 DNA follows: TGTGCCAGCTCACCGGACTACCGCAACACAGATACGCAGTATTTT. It specifies CASSPDYRNTDTQYF.

This sequence joins TRBV19 and TRBJ2-1, with a tentative D call TRBD1 (5 bases). The CDR3 extends over 14 amino acids. Germline V gene data show CDR1 as LNHDA and CDR2 as SQIVND (reference sequence). The germline V and J ends were trimmed by 7 bases and 1 base, with 11 bases remaining between them. Here the CDR3 reads CASKGRGSYNEQFF. The CDR3, as DNA: TGTGCCAGTAAAGGTAGGGGATCCTACAATGAGCAGTTCTTC.

The chain carries TRBV7-1 and TRBJ1-4; D is unresolved. TRBV7-1 is identified as an open reading frame with a role that is uncertain. V was shortened by 4 bases and J by 8 bases, with 11 bases between the two germline ends. This CDR3 is 13 amino acids long. The CDR3 DNA reads TGTGCCAGCAGCTTTAGGCGCAAGGAAAAACTGTTTTTT. Residues: CASSFRRKEKLFF.

The chain employs TRBV30 and TRBJ1-6; D not resolved. The CDR3 consists of 15 residues. Germline V gives CDR1 GTSNPN, CDR2 SVGIG (reference sequence). V was shortened by 4 bases and J by 4 bases, with 14 bases between the two germline ends. The CDR3 DNA follows: TGTGCCTGGACCCCTCCTTGGGGTTATAATTCACCCCTCCACTTT. Translating gives CAWTPPWGYNSPLHF.

The chain employs TRBV19 and TRBJ2-3, with a possible D match to TRBD2 (7 bases). The CDR3 consists of 17 residues. The germline V and J ends were trimmed by 3 bases and 0 bases, with 16 bases remaining between them. Germline V gene data show CDR1 as LNHDA and CDR2 as SQIVND (reference sequence). CDR3: CASSMGRGGASTDTQYF. The CDR3 DNA reads as TGTGCCAGTAGTATGGGCCGAGGGGGGGCTAGCACAGATACGCAGTATTTT.

This clone was recorded once. The chain joins TRBV6-7 to TRBJ2-5; D is unresolved. TRBV6-7 is an open reading frame whose function is uncertain. V gave up 2 bases and J gave up 2 bases, with 9 bases separating them. This CDR3 is 14 amino acids long. The CDR3 DNA is TGTGCCAGCAGTTACCCGGCCAGGCAAGAGACCCAGTACTTC. It codes for CASSYPARQETQYF.

The rearrangement uses TRBV6-8 and TRBJ2-3; 13 bases agree with TRBD2. From germline, CDR1 is MNHGY and CDR2 SAAAGT. V lost 8 bases and J lost 6; bases outside the gene matches: 5. This CDR3 spans 14 amino acids. Here the CDR3 reads CASGGLAGVDTQYF. Written as DNA, the CDR3 is TGTGCCAGCGGAGGACTAGCGGGAGTGGATACGCAGTATTTT.

The V gene is TRBV9, the J gene TRBJ2-3, with 9 bases lining up with TRBD2. CDR3 size: 16 residues. Germline CDR1 SGDLS, CDR2 YYNGEE. The ends lost 4 bases at V and 0 bases at J; junction bases unmatched: 6. CDR3: CASSTGLARSTDTQYF. CDR3 DNA: TGTGCCAGCAGCACCGGACTAGCGCGTAGCACAGATACGCAGTATTTT.

V is TRBV6-8 and J is TRBJ1-5; D is undetermined. The ends were cut back, 7 bases at V and 5 bases at J, with 18 bases in the middle. The CDR3 contains 15 residues. Per the germline V gene, CDR1 is MNHGY and CDR2 is SAAAGT. CDR3 protein: CASNNRAVVDQPQHF. CDR3 sequence (DNA): TGTGCCAGCAACAACAGAGCAGTAGTGGATCAGCCCCAGCATTTT.

The chain is built from TRBV10-1 and TRBJ2-1, with a weak D call TRBD1 (6 bases). V shed 4 bases and J shed 4 bases, with 11 bases lying between them. Germline V lookup: CDR1 WNHNN, CDR2 SYGVQD (reference sequence). This CDR3 has 14 amino acids. CDR3 sequence (DNA): TGCGCCAGCAGTGTGAGGGGGTCTTACAATGAGCAGTTCTTC. It specifies CASSVRGSYNEQFF.

V gene TRBV19 combines with J gene TRBJ2-6, with 7 nucleotides matching TRBD1. The CDR3 has 17 amino acids. The junction had 8 bases not matched to a gene; V was cut back by 3 bases and J by 3 bases. From germline, CDR1 is LNHDA and CDR2 SQIVND (reference sequence). The CDR3 DNA is TGTGCCAGTAGTATCCGGACAGGAGGTTATGGGGCCAACGTCCTGACTTTC. Encoded protein: CASSIRTGGYGANVLTF.

The chain joins TRBV7-5 to TRBJ1-4; TRBD1, the table's D call, lacks a check against the DNA. TRBV7-5 is marked as a pseudogene. This CDR3 has 14 residues. CDR3 DNA: TGTGCCAGCAGCCCACAGGGTTACAATGAAAAACTGTTTTTT. The encoded protein is CASSPQGYNEKLFF.

This clone was found once. The rearrangement links TRBV11-3 to TRBJ2-2; D gene uncertain. The CDR3 is 14 residues long. Trimming took 5 bases from V and 1 from J, leaving 8 bases between them. The germline V gene encodes CDR1 SGHNT and CDR2 YENEEA. This chain's CDR3 is CASSPQVNTGELFF. In DNA, the CDR3 is TGTGCCAGCAGCCCGCAGGTGAACACCGGGGAGCTGTTTTTT. The complete variable domain, with remaining parts taken from reference TRBV11-3 and TRBJ2-2, reads EAGVVQSPRYKIIEKKQPVAFWCNPISGHNTLYWYLQNLGQGPELLIRYENEEAVDDSQLPKDRFSAERLKGVDSTLKIQPAELGDSAVYLCASSPQVNTGELFFGEGSRLTVL.

The genes are TRBV6-4 and TRBJ2-1; possible D gene TRBD2, 6 bases. Germline CDR1 is MRHNA and CDR2 is SNTAGT. V was shortened by 6 bases and J by 9 bases, with 24 bases between the two germline ends. The CDR3 spans 16 residues. For the CDR3, the DNA is TGTGCCAGCAGAAGGGAAGCGGACATAAAGGAGGGTGAGCAGTTCTTC. Protein: CASRREADIKEGEQFF.

The table lists this clone with a count of one. V is TRBV18 and J is TRBJ2-7; 16 bases map to TRBD2. The CDR3 covers 18 residues. V trimming: 4 bases; J trimming: 0 bases; junction bases outside the gene matches: 6. Germline V gene lookup returns CDR1 KGHSH and CDR2 LQKENI. CDR3 in DNA: TGTGCCAGCTCACTACAGGGACTAGCGGGAGGGATCTCCTACGAGCAGTACTTC. This translates into CASSLQGLAGGISYEQYF.

The CDR3 DNA sequence: TGCGCCAGCAGCTCACGGGCGGGAGGGGTCAACACCGGGGAGCTGTTTTTT. Encoded protein: CASSSRAGGVNTGELFF. This sequence joins TRBV5-1 and TRBJ2-2; 9 bases fit TRBD2. CDR3 size: 17 residues. The V gene end was trimmed by 3 bases and the J gene end by 2 bases; junction bases not matched to a gene: 8. CDR1 and CDR2 (germline): SGHRS, YFSETQ.

The V and J genes are TRBV14 and TRBJ1-2; D call uncertain. CDR3 length: 15 residues. Germline V lookup: CDR1 SGHDN, CDR2 FVKESK. Trimming took 0 bases from V and 5 from J, leaving 13 bases between them. The CDR3 sequence: CASSQDRLSRYGYTF. DNA of the CDR3: TGTGCCAGCAGCCAAGATCGGTTGTCTCGTTATGGCTACACCTTC.

This rearrangement joins TRBV6-8 to TRBJ2-1; 7 nucleotides line up with TRBD2. Germline CDR1 reads MNHGY; CDR2 reads SAAAGT. Losses at the gene ends were 3 bases for V and 8 bases for J; bases not matched to a gene: 10. The CDR3 sequence is 15 residues long. The CDR3 DNA reads as TGTGCCAGCAGTTATATCGGGGGGTCACCGTATGAGCAGTTCTTC. It codes for CASSYIGGSPYEQFF.

The genes are TRBV28 and TRBJ2-3; D remains ambiguous. Per the germline V gene, CDR1 is MDHEN and CDR2 is SYDVKM. The CDR3 covers 12 residues. The ends were cut back, 3 bases at V and 7 bases at J, with 8 bases in the middle. CDR3 residues: CASSFQWNTQYF. CDR3 coding DNA: TGTGCCAGCAGTTTCCAGTGGAATACGCAGTATTTT.

J is TRBJ1-5 and V is TRBV12-5; no clear D. CDR1 is LGHNT, CDR2 FRNRAP, per germline. The V end lost 7 bases, the J end lost 5 bases, and 15 bases lay between the germline ends. This CDR3 has 14 amino acids. The CDR3 DNA reads TGTGCTAGTGCCCCAAGGGTGGACGATCAGCCCCAGCATTTT. Translated, it gives CASAPRVDDQPQHF.

In DNA, the CDR3 is TGTGCTAGTGGGCCGGGACAGGGGACCAATGAGCAGTTCTTC. The encoded protein is CASGPGQGTNEQFF. This rearrangement joins TRBV12-5 to TRBJ2-1; 10 bases map to TRBD1. Germline V gene lookup returns CDR1 LGHNT and CDR2 FRNRAP. J was trimmed by 6 bases and V by 6 bases; bases with no gene match: 5. The CDR3 is 14 amino acids.

The chain employs TRBV18 and TRBJ2-3, with a tentative D call TRBD2 (5 bases). The CDR3 covers 14 residues. V was cut by 3 bases and J by 4 bases, with 11 bases left in between. CDR1 and CDR2 (germline): KGHSH, LQKENI. The CDR3 spells CASSPAGVADTQYF. The CDR3, as DNA: TGTGCCAGCTCACCCGCCGGGGTCGCAGATACGCAGTATTTT.

V usage is TRBV6-8 and J usage is TRBJ2-3; 8 nucleotides line up with TRBD2. The V gene's germline CDR1 is MNHGY and CDR2 SAAAGT. Unmatched junction bases numbered 4, after V lost 0 bases and J lost 2 bases. The CDR3 covers 16 residues. The CDR3 loop reads CASSYSVAGFTDTQYF. CDR3 DNA sequence: TGTGCCAGCAGTTACTCGGTAGCGGGATTCACAGATACGCAGTATTTT.

CDR3 residues: CASSLAGLAGETQYF. CDR3 in DNA: TGCGCCAGCAGCTTGGCCGGACTAGCGGGAGAGACCCAGTACTTC. The rearrangement uses TRBV5-1 and TRBJ2-5, with 11 bases matching TRBD2. V dropped 0 bases and J dropped 4; count of bases not matched to a gene: 2. The germline V gene encodes CDR1 SGHRS and CDR2 YFSETQ. CDR3 size: 15 residues.

The rearrangement uses TRBV18 and TRBJ2-2, with 7 bases identical to TRBD1. V shed 6 bases and J 4 bases; nucleotides not matched to a gene: 5. Per germline, CDR1 KGHSH and CDR2 LQKENI. The CDR3 has 14 residues. The DNA of the CDR3 is TGTGCCAGCTCCCTCGGACAGGTCACCGGGGAGCTGTTTTTT. Its protein is CASSLGQVTGELFF.

This clone was seen once. The chain carries TRBV6-8 and TRBJ1-6; TRBD1 matches 7 bases. The germline V gene has CDR1 MNHGY and CDR2 SAAAGT. V was clipped by 10 bases and J by 7 bases; unmatched bases: 10. The CDR3 has 14 residues. The DNA for the CDR3 is TGTGCCATCAGAACAACAGGGGACAATTCACCCCTCCACTTT. Amino acid sequence: CAIRTTGDNSPLHF.